This T cell receptor (beta chain) originates from a study of a mutant IDH1 vaccine in newly diagnosed glioma. Sample time point: week 5, during vaccination. A 20-mer mutant IDH1 peptide at 300 ug was injected subcutaneously with topical imiquimod. A note on this clone: No antigen is known for it.

Data came from immunoSEQ multiplex PCR; TCRdb stores just in-frame clones and leaves some out. Among roughly 51,000 clones, around 82% were seen once, and the ten largest hold approximately 2.8%. General study findings and limits: Seemingly, top peripheral T cell clonotype changes bore no relation to pseudoprogression.

Source: PBMCs, taken from a glioma patient whose treatment included an IDH1 peptide vaccine. The sequence came from a young woman with glioma. Some clones in this sample may be carry-over from other donors' samples.

The CDR3 DNA reads TGTGCCAGCAGAATATTGGCCATAACAATCAACAATCAGCCCCAGCATTTT. This codes for CASRILAITINNQPQHF. The chain links TRBV27 to TRBJ1-5; D not resolved. CDR3 size: 17 residues. The V gene's germline CDR1 is MNHEY and CDR2 SMNVEV (reference sequence). V lost 6 bases and J 3 bases, leaving 21 bases between the germline ends.